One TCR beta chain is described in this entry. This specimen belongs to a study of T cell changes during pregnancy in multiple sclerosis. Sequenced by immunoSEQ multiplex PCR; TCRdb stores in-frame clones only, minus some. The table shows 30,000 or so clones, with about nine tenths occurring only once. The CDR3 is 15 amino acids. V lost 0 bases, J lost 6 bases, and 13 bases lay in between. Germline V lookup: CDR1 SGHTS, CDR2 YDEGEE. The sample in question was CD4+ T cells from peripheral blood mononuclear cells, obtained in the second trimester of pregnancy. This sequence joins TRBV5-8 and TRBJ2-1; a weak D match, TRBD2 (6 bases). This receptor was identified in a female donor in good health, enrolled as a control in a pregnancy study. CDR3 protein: CASSLVQRATNEQFF. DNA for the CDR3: TGTGCCAGCAGCTTGGTTCAGCGGGCCACCAATGAGCAGTTCTTC.